This TCR beta chain was profiled in a study of blood T cell repertoires in COVID-19. Study summary: The United States, Italy and Spain were the sources of the acute and convalescent COVID-19 samples.

The method was immunoSEQ multiplex PCR; TCRdb's version includes in-frame clones alone and lacks a portion of them. The sample lists some 140,000 clones, 79% occurring once. Sequencing used peripheral blood. This TCR derives from a man in his fifties or sixties with acute or convalescent COVID-19.

The CDR3: CASSFDRTGTSGKINEQFF. The CDR3 coding sequence is TGTGCCAGCAGCTTCGATCGAACCGGGACTAGCGGAAAGATCAATGAGCAGTTCTTC. The V and J genes are TRBV5-8 and TRBJ2-1; TRBD2 aligns across 11 bases. This CDR3 comprises 19 residues. V was clipped by 2 bases and J by 6 bases; unmatched bases: 16. Germline CDR1 and CDR2: SGHTS and YDEGEE.